These 15 T cell receptor beta chains came from one sample sequenced in a study of CD8 T cells in Susac syndrome. Random hexamers were used to reverse transcribe the RNA input (roughly 0.5 to 1 ug). One entry per CDR3 protein, called by TCRdb with MiXCR from the immunoSEQ multiplex PCR reads. The sample consists of a few hundred thousand distinct CDR3 sequences, 95% of them appearing once. The specimen was CD4+ T cells from PBMCs. The receptors derive from a human donor with multiple sclerosis.

The rearrangement links TRBV27 to TRBJ2-3; D is perhaps TRBD2 (6 bases). CDR3 length equals 16 residues. Germline CDR1 reads MNHEY; CDR2 reads SMNVEV (reference sequence). V lost 5 bases and J 2 bases, leaving 17 bases between the germline ends. The CDR3 sequence: CASSPFAGTSTDTQYF. The CDR3 bases are TGTGCCAGCAGTCCTTTCGCCGGGACTTCCACAGATACGCAGTATTTT.

The chain recombines TRBV20-1 with TRBJ2-7; unclear D gene. Germline CDR1 reads DFQATT; CDR2 reads SNEGSKA (reference sequence). The CDR3 has 13 residues. V lost 5 bases to trimming and J lost 3 bases, with 14 bases between them. CDR3 amino acids: CSALVAGVYEQYF. DNA of the CDR3: TGCAGTGCTCTCGTCGCAGGCGTCTACGAGCAGTACTTC.

The chain couples TRBV20-1 to TRBJ2-5, with 10 positions matching TRBD1. The germline V gene has CDR1 DFQATT and CDR2 SNEGSKA (reference sequence). CDR3 size: 12 residues. Trimming cost V 7 bases and J 5 bases; bases outside gene matches: 4. CDR3 coding DNA: TGCAGTGTCCTGGGACAGGGGGAGACCCAGTACTTC. As protein: CSVLGQGETQYF.

This clonotype was seen a few times. The rearrangement uses TRBV29-1 and TRBJ2-5, with TRBD1 matching over 7 bases. With 7 bases clipped from V and 5 bases from J, the junction kept 7 bases outside the gene matches. Germline loops: CDR1 SQVTM, CDR2 ANQGSEA. The CDR3 covers 12 residues. CDR3 residues: CSGGGSLETQYF. For the CDR3, the DNA is TGCAGCGGAGGGGGCTCTTTGGAGACCCAGTACTTC.

CDR3: CASSLRDTEQFF. The CDR3 DNA sequence: TGTGCCAGCAGCTTACGGGACACTGAGCAGTTCTTC. This chain joins TRBV3-1 and TRBJ2-1; maybe TRBD1 (6 bases). The V end was cut by 5 bases, the J end by 9 bases, with 11 bases between. Germline CDR1 reads LGHDT; CDR2 reads YNNKEL (reference sequence). The CDR3 length is 12 residues.

The chain links TRBV5-6 to TRBJ1-5, with 10 nucleotides matching TRBD1. Germline CDR1 reads SGHDT; CDR2 reads YYEEEE. The V gene end was trimmed by 4 bases and the J gene end by 1 base; junction bases not matched to a gene: 5. CDR3 length: 16 amino acids. CDR3 sequence reads: CASSRGTGESNQPQHF. CDR3 bases: TGTGCCAGCAGCCGTGGGACAGGGGAAAGCAATCAGCCCCAGCATTTT.

This chain uses TRBV5-1 with TRBJ2-3, with no clear D. The V and J ends lost 0 bases and 4 bases respectively, with 6 bases between them. The CDR3 totals 13 residues. Germline CDR1 is SGHRS and CDR2 is YFSETQ. The CDR3 DNA reads as TGCGCCAGCAGCTTGGATGTGGCAGATACGCAGTATTTT. Translating it yields CASSLDVADTQYF. Full variable domain (outside the CDR3, taken from reference TRBV5-1 and TRBJ2-3): KAGVTQTPRYLIKTRGQQVTLSCSPISGHRSVSWYQQTPGQGLQFLFEYFSETQRNKGNFPGRFSGRQFSNSRSEMNVSTLELGDSALYLCASSLDVADTQYFGPGTRLTVL.

The V and J genes are TRBV5-6 and TRBJ1-6; D possibly corresponds to TRBD1 (6 bases). The CDR3 sequence is 11 residues long. V was clipped by 0 bases and J by 17 bases, with 9 bases between them. Per germline, CDR1 SGHDT and CDR2 YYEEEE. The CDR3 is CASSLGGAVHF. The CDR3 bases are TGTGCCAGCAGCTTGGGGGGGGCCGTCCACTTT.

The chain uses TRBV6-6 and TRBJ2-3; TRBD2 might be the D (5 bases). V was shortened by 4 bases and J by 7 bases, with 12 bases between the two germline ends. CDR1 and CDR2 from the germline V gene are MNHNY and SVGAGI (reference sequence). This CDR3 spans 13 amino acids. CDR3 sequence reads: CASSSPTKNTQYF. The CDR3 bases are TGTGCCAGCAGTTCCCCGACTAAAAATACGCAGTATTTT.

The chain has TRBV29-1 and TRBJ1-2; D ambiguous. Trimming pared 6 bases from V and 6 bases from J, leaving 26 bases between. The CDR3 runs to 16 residues. Per germline, CDR1 SQVTM and CDR2 ANQGSEA. The CDR3 loop is CSVSPVGGSLVDGYTF. The DNA for the CDR3 is TGCAGCGTGTCCCCCGTGGGCGGGTCCCTAGTAGATGGCTACACCTTC. The full variable domain, rest sourced from reference TRBV29-1 and TRBJ1-2, is SAVISQKPSRDICQRGTSLTIQCQVDSQVTMMFWYRQQPGQSLTLIATANQGSEATYESGFVIDKFPISRPNLTFSTLTVSNMSPEDSSIYLCSVSPVGGSLVDGYTFGSGTRLTVV.

The rearrangement links TRBV5-1 to TRBJ2-3; D gene unclear. V was trimmed by 6 bases and J by 4 bases, leaving 21 bases between them. Per the germline V gene, CDR1 is SGHRS and CDR2 is YFSETQ. The CDR3 contains 16 residues. For the CDR3, the DNA is TGCGCCAGCAAGAGGTTTGGCCCTTCGGCAGCAGATACGCAGTATTTT. Encoded protein: CASKRFGPSAADTQYF. Filled out from reference TRBV5-1 and TRBJ2-3, the complete variable domain reads KAGVTQTPRYLIKTRGQQVTLSCSPISGHRSVSWYQQTPGQGLQFLFEYFSETQRNKGNFPGRFSGRQFSNSRSEMNVSTLELGDSALYLCASKRFGPSAADTQYFGPGTRLTVL.

This rearrangement joins TRBV30 to TRBJ1-5, with D unresolved. The V end was cut by 0 bases, the J end by 7 bases, with 10 bases between. The CDR3 is 13 amino acids. Germline CDR1 GTSNPN, CDR2 SVGIG (reference sequence). CDR3 coding DNA: TGTGCCTGGAGTGTACAAGGGATCCAGCCCCAGCATTTT. Its translation: CAWSVQGIQPQHF.

This chain links TRBV20-1 with TRBJ2-1, with TRBD2 identical over 7 bases. CDR1 DFQATT and CDR2 SNEGSKA come from the germline V gene (reference sequence). V gave up 8 bases and J gave up 10 bases; unmatched junction bases: 11. CDR3 length: 12 residues. CDR3 nucleotides: TGCAGTCACGGACTAGTTGGGCGGGAGCAGTTCTTC. Encoded protein: CSHGLVGREQFF.

The J gene is TRBJ1-2, the V gene TRBV19; D is ambiguous. Germline CDR1 LNHDA, CDR2 SQIVND (reference sequence). This CDR3 is built from 11 residues. The V gene lost 5 bases and the J gene lost 5 bases, with 6 bases spanning the gap. CDR3 residues: CASSGGYGYTF. Here the CDR3 DNA reads TGTGCCAGTAGTGGCGGGTATGGCTACACCTTC.

The CDR3 reads CASSSSGGQKAFF. CDR3 DNA: TGTGCCAGCAGTTCAAGCGGGGGCCAAAAAGCTTTCTTT. The chain is built from TRBV12-3 or TRBV12-4 and TRBJ1-1; a possible D gene is TRBD1 (6 bases). CDR3 length: 13 residues. The germline V and J ends were trimmed by 4 bases and 9 bases, with 15 bases remaining between them.